This entry concerns a single T cell receptor beta chain. The target antigen is unknown. This sample was taken from a study of CXCR3-negative and CXCR3-positive naive CD8 T cells. General observations from the study: Cryopreserved cells partially lost CXCR3 expression, and fresh PBMCs were used in most assays. Memory, not naive, CXCR3-negative and CXCR3-positive cells differed in TRBV-TRBJ usage.

The libraries of TRB cDNA were constructed through 5' RACE using UMI labels. No DNA is given; TCRdb re-called the 5' RACE reads and lists each CDR3 protein once. This sample's table has about 43,000 distinct CDR3 sequences. The germline V gene has CDR1 MGHRA and CDR2 YSYEKL. The CDR3 has 13 amino acids. The TCR comes from a human donor in good health. Some clones in this sample may be carry-over from other donors' samples. V usage is TRBV4-1 and J usage is TRBJ2-1; there is no DNA to check the TCRdb D call of TRBD1. What was sequenced was memory CD8+ T cells from blood. The CDR3 is CASSRTVYNEQFF.